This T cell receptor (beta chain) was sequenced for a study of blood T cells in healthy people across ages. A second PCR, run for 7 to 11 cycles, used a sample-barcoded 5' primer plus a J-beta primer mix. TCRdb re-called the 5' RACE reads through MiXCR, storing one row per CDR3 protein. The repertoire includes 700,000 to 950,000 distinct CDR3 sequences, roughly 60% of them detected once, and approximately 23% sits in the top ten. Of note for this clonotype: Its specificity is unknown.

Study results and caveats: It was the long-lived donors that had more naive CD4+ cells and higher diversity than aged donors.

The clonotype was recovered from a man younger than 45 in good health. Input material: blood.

Written as DNA, the CDR3 is TGTGCCACCAGCAGAGATCTAGGGAGCTACACCTTC. Translated: CATSRDLGSYTF. The chain employs TRBV15 and TRBJ1-2; D ambiguous. Trimming cost V 0 bases and J 9 bases, with 8 bases left between them. The CDR3 loop spans 12 amino acids. Germline V CDR1 and CDR2: LNHNV, YYDKDF (reference sequence).